These T cell receptor beta chains were read from a single sample in a study of T cell responses to AZD1222 COVID-19 vaccine. The data were produced by immunoSEQ multiplex PCR, yet TCRdb's version contains in-frame clones alone and is incomplete. Of some 120,000 clones listed, about 91% are singletons. The sample in question was peripheral blood, obtained on day 0 of AZD1222 vaccination. The receptors were gathered from an adult in good health. CDR3s leave out the opening cysteine and the closing phenylalanine or tryptophan.

J gene: TRBJ1-5; V gene: TRBV18; CDR3 protein: ASSPTEGAGQPQH
J gene: TRBJ1-4; V gene: TRBV7-6; CDR3 protein: ASSQPGRGNEKLF
J gene: TRBJ1-2; V gene: TRBV2; CDR3 protein: ASDKRGGGGGGYGYT
J gene: TRBJ2-5; V gene: TRBV5-1; CDR3 protein: ASSPTPTGRVETQY
J gene: TRBJ1-3; V gene: TRBV6-5; CDR3 protein: ASSQGLSGNTIY
J gene: TRBJ1-1; V gene: TRBV14; CDR3 protein: ASSRERDTEAF
J gene: TRBJ1-5; V gene: TRBV25-1; CDR3 protein: ASSPTDRDYQPQH
J gene: TRBJ1-1; V gene: TRBV7-3; CDR3 protein: ASSLTGSLNTEAF
J gene: TRBJ1-2; V gene: TRBV12-3/TRBV12-4; CDR3 protein: ASRSQGGGYT
J gene: TRBJ1-6; V gene: TRBV28; CDR3 protein: ASSSGDRSNSPLH
J gene: TRBJ2-7; V gene: TRBV11-2; CDR3 protein: ASSFGGGIPYEQY
J gene: TRBJ2-3; V gene: TRBV6-1; CDR3 protein: ASSEGSFQDTQY
J gene: TRBJ1-5; V gene: TRBV7-2; CDR3 protein: ASSLGMGQGLENQPQH
J gene: TRBJ1-5; V gene: TRBV27; CDR3 protein: ASSLSYWSNQPQH
J gene: TRBJ2-1; V gene: TRBV2; CDR3 protein: ASSGTGAYNEQF
J gene: TRBJ1-2; V gene: TRBV12-5; CDR3 protein: ASGILPTGWIYGYT
J gene: TRBJ1-1; V gene: TRBV9; CDR3 protein: ASSVQENTEAF
J gene: TRBJ2-7; V gene: TRBV25-1; CDR3 protein: ASSTSGSRYEQY